This T cell receptor (beta chain) was sequenced for a study of blood T cell repertoires in COVID-19. About the research overall: Samples came from the United States, Italy and Spain, spanning acute and convalescent COVID-19.

As originally analysed: Cell counts per sample came from amplifying reference gene primers. Only in-frame clones appear in the TCRdb table, and some are missing; sequencing was by immunoSEQ multiplex PCR. That table furnishes V, J and clone size, whereas the DNA furnished D and trimming. Of nearly 250,000 clones in the sample, roughly 85% were seen once. Germline V gene lookup returns CDR1 MGHDK and CDR2 SYGVNS. V was clipped by 2 bases and J by 5 bases, with 9 bases between them. This CDR3 region has 14 residues. Participants had their cohort set by participant-reported clinical history. This clone was seen repeatedly, ten times or more.

The material sequenced was PBMCs or T cells enriched from blood (not recorded which). The sequence came from a woman in her 50s with acute COVID-19. V is TRBV25-1 and J is TRBJ1-4; D possibly corresponds to TRBD1 (5 bases). CDR3 amino acids: CASSEGTWNEKLFF. The CDR3 nucleotides are TGTGCCAGCAGTGAAGGGACTTGGAATGAAAAACTGTTTTTT. Drawing the rest from reference TRBV25-1 and TRBJ1-4, the complete variable domain is EADIYQTPRYLVIGTGKKITLECSQTMGHDKMYWYQQDPGMELHLIHYSYGVNSTEKGDLSSESTVSRIRTEHFPLTLESARPSHTSQYLCASSEGTWNEKLFFGSGTQLSVL.